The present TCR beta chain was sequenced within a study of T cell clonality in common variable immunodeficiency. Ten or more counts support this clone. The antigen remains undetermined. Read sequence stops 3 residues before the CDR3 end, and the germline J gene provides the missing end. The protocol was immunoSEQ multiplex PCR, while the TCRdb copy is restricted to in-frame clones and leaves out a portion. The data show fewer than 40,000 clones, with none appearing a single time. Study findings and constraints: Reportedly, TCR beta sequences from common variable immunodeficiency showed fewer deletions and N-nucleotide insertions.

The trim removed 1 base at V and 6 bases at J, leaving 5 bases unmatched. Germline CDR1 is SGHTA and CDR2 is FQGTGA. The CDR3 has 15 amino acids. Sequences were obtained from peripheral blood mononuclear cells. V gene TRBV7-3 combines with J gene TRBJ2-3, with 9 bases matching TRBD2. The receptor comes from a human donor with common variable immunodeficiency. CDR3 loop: CASSLRAGGRDTQYF. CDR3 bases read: TGTGCCAGCAGCTTAAGAGCGGGAGGCCGCGATACG. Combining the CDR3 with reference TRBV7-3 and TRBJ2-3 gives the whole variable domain GAGVSQTPSNKVTEKGKYVELRCDPISGHTALYWYRQSLGQGPEFLIYFQGTGAADDSGLPNDRFFAVRPEGSVSTLKIQRTERGDSAVYLCASSLRAGGRDTQYFGPGTRLTVL.